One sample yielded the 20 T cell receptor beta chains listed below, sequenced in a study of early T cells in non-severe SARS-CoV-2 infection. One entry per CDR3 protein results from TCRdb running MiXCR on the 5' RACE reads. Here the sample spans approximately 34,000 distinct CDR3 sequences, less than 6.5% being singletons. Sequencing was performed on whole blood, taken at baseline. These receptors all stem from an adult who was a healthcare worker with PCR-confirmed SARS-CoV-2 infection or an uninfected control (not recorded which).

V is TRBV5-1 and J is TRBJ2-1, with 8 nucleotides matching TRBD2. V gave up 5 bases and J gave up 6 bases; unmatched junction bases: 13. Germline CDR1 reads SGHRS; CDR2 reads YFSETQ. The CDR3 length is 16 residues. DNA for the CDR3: TGCGCCAGCAGACAGCAACCGGGGCGGGAGGCCAATGAGCAGTTCTTC. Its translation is CASRQQPGREANEQFF.

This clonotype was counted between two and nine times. This CDR3 is CASSPPVAGLRGNTEAFF. Here the CDR3 DNA reads TGTGCCAGCAGTCCCCCGGTTGCAGGGTTGAGAGGAAACACTGAAGCTTTCTTT. The V call is TRBV27, the J call TRBJ1-1, with D maybe TRBD1 (5 bases). The germline CDR1 and CDR2 sequences are MNHEY and SMNVEV (reference sequence). The CDR3 runs 18 residues. Trimming shortened V by 5 bases and J by 2 bases, and 24 bases separated the two germline ends.

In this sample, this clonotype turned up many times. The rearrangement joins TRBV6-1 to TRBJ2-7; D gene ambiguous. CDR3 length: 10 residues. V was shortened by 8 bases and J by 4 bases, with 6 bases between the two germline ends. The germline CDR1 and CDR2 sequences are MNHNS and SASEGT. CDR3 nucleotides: TGTGCCAGCGACGGTTACGAGCAGTACTTC. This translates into CASDGYEQYF.

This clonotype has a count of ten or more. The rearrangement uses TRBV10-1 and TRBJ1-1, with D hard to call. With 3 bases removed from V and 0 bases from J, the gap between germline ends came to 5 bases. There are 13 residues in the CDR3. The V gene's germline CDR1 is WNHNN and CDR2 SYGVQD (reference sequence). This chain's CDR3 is CASSESLNTEAFF. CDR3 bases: TGCGCCAGCAGTGAAAGTTTGAACACTGAAGCTTTCTTT.

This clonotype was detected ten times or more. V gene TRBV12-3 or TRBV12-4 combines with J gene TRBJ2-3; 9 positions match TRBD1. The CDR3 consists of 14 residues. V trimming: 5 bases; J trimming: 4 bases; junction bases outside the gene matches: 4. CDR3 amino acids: CASSRTGDSDTQYF. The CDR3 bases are TGTGCCAGCAGTCGGACAGGGGACTCAGATACGCAGTATTTT.

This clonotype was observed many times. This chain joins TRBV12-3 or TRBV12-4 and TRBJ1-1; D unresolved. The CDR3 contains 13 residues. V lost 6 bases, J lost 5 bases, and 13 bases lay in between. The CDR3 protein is CASSPLGETEAFF. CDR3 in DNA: TGTGCCAGCAGCCCGCTTGGGGAGACTGAAGCTTTCTTT.

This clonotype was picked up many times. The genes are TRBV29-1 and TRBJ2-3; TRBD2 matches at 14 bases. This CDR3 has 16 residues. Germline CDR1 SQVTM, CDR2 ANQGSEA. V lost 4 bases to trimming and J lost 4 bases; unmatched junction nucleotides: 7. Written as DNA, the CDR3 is TGCAGCGTTGGCGGGACTAGCGGGAGCGTATCAGATACGCAGTATTTT. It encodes CSVGGTSGSVSDTQYF.

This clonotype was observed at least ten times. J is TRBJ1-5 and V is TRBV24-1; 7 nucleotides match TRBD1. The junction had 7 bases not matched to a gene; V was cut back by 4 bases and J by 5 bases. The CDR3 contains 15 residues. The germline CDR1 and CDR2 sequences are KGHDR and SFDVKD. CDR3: CATSDHRGGDQPQHF. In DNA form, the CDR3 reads TGTGCCACCAGTGACCACAGGGGCGGAGATCAGCCCCAGCATTTT.

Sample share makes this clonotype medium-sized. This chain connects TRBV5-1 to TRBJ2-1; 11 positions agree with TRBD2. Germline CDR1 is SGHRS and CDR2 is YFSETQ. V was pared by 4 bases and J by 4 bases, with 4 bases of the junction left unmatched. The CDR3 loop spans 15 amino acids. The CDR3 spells CASSITSGSYNEQFF. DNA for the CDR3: TGCGCCAGCAGCATAACTAGCGGGAGTTACAATGAGCAGTTCTTC. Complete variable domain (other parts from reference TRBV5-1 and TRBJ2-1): KAGVTQTPRYLIKTRGQQVTLSCSPISGHRSVSWYQQTPGQGLQFLFEYFSETQRNKGNFPGRFSGRQFSNSRSEMNVSTLELGDSALYLCASSITSGSYNEQFFGPGTRLTVL.

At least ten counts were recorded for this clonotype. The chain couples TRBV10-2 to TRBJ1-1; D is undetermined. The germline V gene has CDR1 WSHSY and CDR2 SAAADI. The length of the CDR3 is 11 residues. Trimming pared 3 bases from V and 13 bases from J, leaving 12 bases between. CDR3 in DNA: TGCGCCAGCAGTGAAGTGTCAGCCCGTTTCTTT. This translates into CASSEVSARFF.

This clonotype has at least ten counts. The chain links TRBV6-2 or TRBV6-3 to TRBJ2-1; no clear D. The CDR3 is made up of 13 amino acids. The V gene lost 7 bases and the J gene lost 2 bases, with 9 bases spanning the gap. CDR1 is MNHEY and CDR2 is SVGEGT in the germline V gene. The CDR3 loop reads CASKRSAYNEQFF. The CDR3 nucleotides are TGTGCCAGCAAAAGGTCCGCCTACAATGAGCAGTTCTTC.

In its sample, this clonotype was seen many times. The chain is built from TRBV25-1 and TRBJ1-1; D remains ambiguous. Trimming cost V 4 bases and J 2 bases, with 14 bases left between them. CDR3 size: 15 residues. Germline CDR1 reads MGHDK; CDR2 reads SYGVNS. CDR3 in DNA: TGTGCCAGCAGTGGTTACGACGTTTTCAACACTGAAGCTTTCTTT. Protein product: CASSGYDVFNTEAFF.

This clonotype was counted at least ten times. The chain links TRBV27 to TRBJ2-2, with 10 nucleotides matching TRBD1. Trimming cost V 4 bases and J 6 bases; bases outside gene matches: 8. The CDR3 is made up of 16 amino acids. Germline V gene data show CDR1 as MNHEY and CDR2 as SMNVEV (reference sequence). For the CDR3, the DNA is TGTGCCAGCAGTTCTGGGACAGGGGCGCCTTCCGGGGAGCTGTTTTTT. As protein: CASSSGTGAPSGELFF.

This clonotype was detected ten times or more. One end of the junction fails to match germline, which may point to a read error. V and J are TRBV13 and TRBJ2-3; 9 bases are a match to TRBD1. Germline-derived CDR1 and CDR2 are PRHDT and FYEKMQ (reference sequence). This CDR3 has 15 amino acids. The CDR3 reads CAGSWGTGPADTQYF. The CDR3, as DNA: TGTGCCGGCAGCTGGGGGACAGGGCCTGCAGATACGCAGTATTTT. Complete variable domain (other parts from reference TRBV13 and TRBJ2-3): AAGVIQSPRHLIKEKRETATLKCYPIPRHDTVYWYQQGPGQDPQFLISFYEKMQSDKGSIPDRFSAQQFSDYHSELNMSSLELGDSALYFCAGSWGTGPADTQYFGPGTRLTVL.

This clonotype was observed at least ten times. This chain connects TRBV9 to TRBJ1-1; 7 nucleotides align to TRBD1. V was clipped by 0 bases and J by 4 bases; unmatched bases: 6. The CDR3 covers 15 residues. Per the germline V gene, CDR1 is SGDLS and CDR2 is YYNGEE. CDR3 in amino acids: CASSVAGGEATEAFF. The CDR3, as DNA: TGTGCCAGCAGCGTAGCAGGGGGTGAGGCCACTGAAGCTTTCTTT.

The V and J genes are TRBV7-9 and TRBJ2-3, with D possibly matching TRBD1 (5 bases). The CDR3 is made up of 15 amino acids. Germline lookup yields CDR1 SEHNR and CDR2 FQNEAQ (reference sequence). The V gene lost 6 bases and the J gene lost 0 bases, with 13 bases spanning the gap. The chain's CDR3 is CASRKARASTDTQYF. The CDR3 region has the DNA TGTGCCAGCAGAAAGGCCAGGGCTAGCACAGATACGCAGTATTTT.

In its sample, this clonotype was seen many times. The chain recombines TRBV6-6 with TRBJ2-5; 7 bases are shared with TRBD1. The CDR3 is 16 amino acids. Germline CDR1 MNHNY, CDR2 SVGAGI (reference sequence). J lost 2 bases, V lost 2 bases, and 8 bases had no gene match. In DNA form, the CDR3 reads TGTGCCAGCAGTTACCCCTGGGACAGCTTACAAGAGACCCAGTACTTC. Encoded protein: CASSYPWDSLQETQYF.

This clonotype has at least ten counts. CDR3 amino acids: CASSQALQGEQYV. In nucleotides, the CDR3 is TGTGCCAGCAGCCAAGCCCTTCAAGGCGAGCAGTACGTC. The chain is built from TRBV14 and TRBJ2-7; D is unclear. Germline loops: CDR1 SGHDN, CDR2 FVKESK. V dropped 1 base and J dropped 6 bases, with 10 bases sitting between them. The CDR3 runs 13 residues.

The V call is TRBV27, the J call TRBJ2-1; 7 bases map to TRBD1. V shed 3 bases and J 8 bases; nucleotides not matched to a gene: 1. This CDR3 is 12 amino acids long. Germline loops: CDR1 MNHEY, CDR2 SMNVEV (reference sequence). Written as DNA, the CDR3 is TGTGCCAGCAGTTTGCAGGGGGATGAGCAGTTCTTC. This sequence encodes CASSLQGDEQFF.

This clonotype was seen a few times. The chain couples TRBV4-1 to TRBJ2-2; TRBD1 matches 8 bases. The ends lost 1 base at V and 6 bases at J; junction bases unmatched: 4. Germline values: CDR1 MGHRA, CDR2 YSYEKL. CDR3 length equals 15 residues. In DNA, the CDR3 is TGCGCCAGCAGCCAAGGGACAGGGTGGGCCGGGGAGCTGTTTTTT. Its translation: CASSQGTGWAGELFF.